This is a list of T cell receptor beta chains from one sample in a study of PD-1 blockade in classical Hodgkin lymphoma. Method: immunoSEQ multiplex PCR; TCRdb's copy keeps in-frame clones and lacks some. The sample records around 100,000 clones, 80% to 90% being singletons. The specimen was peripheral blood mononuclear cells (PBMCs), collected before the second cycle of nivolumab. These receptors were obtained from a human donor with classical Hodgkin lymphoma. CDR3s include the opening cysteine and the closing phenylalanine or tryptophan. D genes are given only for firm matches. For some rows the clone size is stated as once, few or many, or as a class when expanded; others skip it.

clone_size	d_call	v_call	j_call	cdr3_aa	cdr3_nt
.	.	TRBV9	TRBJ1-4	CASSVGGKKLFF	TGTGCCAGCAGCGTTGGCGGGAAAAAACTGTTTTTT
.	TRBD2	TRBV2	TRBJ2-3	CASRGTSGGTDTQYF	TGTGCCAGCAGGGGGACTAGCGGGGGCACAGATACGCAGTATTTT
.	TRBD1	TRBV2	TRBJ1-6	CASSRQGGSYNSPLHF	TGTGCCAGCAGTCGACAGGGTGGCTCCTATAATTCACCCCTCCACTTT
.	TRBD1	TRBV6-5	TRBJ1-5	CASSYSGQGNQPQHF	TGTGCCAGCAGTTACTCGGGACAGGGTAATCAGCCCCAGCATTTT
.	TRBD2	TRBV7-2	TRBJ2-3	CASSLFPAGEGADTQYF	TGTGCCAGCAGCTTATTCCCCGCCGGGGAGGGTGCAGATACGCAGTATTTT
.	.	TRBV6-6	TRBJ1-1	CASLSGSPRAFF	TGTGCCAGCCTATCCGGAAGTCCAAGAGCTTTCTTT
.	TRBD2	TRBV6-6	TRBJ2-7	CASSRTSGGDEQYF	TGTGCCAGCAGTCGGACTAGCGGGGGCGACGAGCAGTACTTC
.	TRBD1	TRBV19	TRBJ2-3	CASSPGTGTDTQYF	TGTGCCAGTAGTCCCGGGACAGGGACAGATACGCAGTATTTT
.	.	TRBV5-6	TRBJ2-7	CASSLREVVAQYF	TGTGCCAGCAGCTTGAGGGAGGTAGTCGCGCAGTACTTC
.	TRBD1	TRBV7-9	TRBJ2-7	CASSLVVTGGQYF	TGTGCCAGCAGCTTAGTGGTCACAGGGGGTCAGTACTTC
few	TRBD1	TRBV5-6	TRBJ1-2	CASSPGTGPHGYTF	TGTGCCAGCAGCCCCGGGACAGGCCCCCATGGCTACACCTTC
.	.	TRBV30	TRBJ2-3	CAWESGGTDTQYF	TGTGCCTGGGAATCGGGGGGCACAGATACGCAGTATTTT
.	TRBD1	TRBV27	TRBJ1-2	CASSLSVRGHYTF	TGTGCCAGCAGTTTATCGGTGAGGGGGCACTACACCTTC
.	.	TRBV5-5	TRBJ1-5	CASSLEPVQPQHF	TGTGCCAGCAGCTTGGAGCCTGTTCAGCCCCAGCATTTT
.	TRBD2	TRBV7-8	TRBJ2-7	CASTLPALADSYEQYF	TGTGCCAGCACTCTACCCGCCCTAGCGGATTCCTACGAGCAGTACTTC
.	TRBD2	TRBV4-2	TRBJ2-1	CASSQPTSGGAYEQFF	TGTGCCAGCAGCCAACCTACTAGCGGGGGGGCCTATGAGCAGTTCTTC
.	.	TRBV2	TRBJ2-7	CASKGGSGGAYEQYF	TGTGCCAGCAAAGGAGGGAGTGGAGGAGCCTACGAGCAGTACTTC
.	.	TRBV7-2	TRBJ2-1	CASSPRLRGEQFF	TGTGCCAGCAGCCCAAGATTGAGGGGTGAGCAGTTCTTC
once	TRBD1	TRBV5-6	TRBJ2-7	CASSVNRGYYEQYF	TGTGCCAGCAGCGTAAACAGGGGGTATTACGAGCAGTACTTC
.	TRBD1	TRBV9	TRBJ2-7	CASSAETGGSSYEQYF	TGTGCCAGCAGCGCCGAGACAGGGGGAAGCTCCTACGAGCAGTACTTC
.	.	TRBV6-5	TRBJ1-6	CASSYSADSPLHF	TGTGCCAGCAGTTACTCGGCAGATTCACCCCTCCACTTT
.	.	TRBV27	TRBJ1-5	CASRPQDYSNQPQHF	TGTGCCAGCAGACCACAGGACTATAGCAATCAGCCCCAGCATTTT
.	TRBD1	TRBV5-1	TRBJ2-2	CASGPGQGARGDTGELFF	TGCGCCAGCGGGCCGGGACAGGGGGCGCGAGGGGACACCGGGGAGCTGTTTTTT
.	.	TRBV6-5	TRBJ1-1	CASRNTAVAEAFF	TGTGCCAGCAGGAACACGGCCGTGGCTGAAGCTTTCTTT
.	TRBD1	TRBV7-7	TRBJ2-5	CASSPTGQGRETQYF	TGTGCCAGCAGCCCCACGGGACAGGGAAGAGAGACCCAGTACTTC
.	TRBD1	TRBV27	TRBJ2-2	CASSLSSQGANTGELFF	TGTGCCAGCAGTTTATCGTCACAGGGGGCGAACACCGGGGAGCTGTTTTTT
.	.	TRBV7-8	TRBJ2-5	CASSLLSETQYF	TGTGCCAGCAGCTTGTTGTCCGAGACCCAGTACTTC
.	TRBD1	TRBV29-1	TRBJ2-7	CSMTGGDLNEQYF	TGCAGCATGACAGGGGGTGATTTGAACGAGCAGTACTTC
once	.	TRBV7-2	TRBJ1-2	CASSLGFSQQGGDTYGYTF	TGTGCCAGCAGCTTAGGGTTCTCTCAACAGGGAGGTGATACCTATGGCTACACCTTC
.	.	TRBV7-9	TRBJ1-1	CASSLEGTAEAFF	TGTGCCAGCAGCTTAGAAGGTACTGCTGAAGCTTTCTTT
.	.	TRBV10-1	TRBJ1-1	CATPGENTEAFF	TGCGCCACCCCGGGAGAGAACACTGAAGCTTTCTTT
.	.	TRBV19	TRBJ1-1	CASTLSLNTEAFF	TGTGCCAGTACCCTTTCCCTGAACACTGAAGCTTTCTTT
.	TRBD2	TRBV6-5	TRBJ2-5	CASSYSGTSGQETQYF	TGTGCCAGCAGTTACTCTGGGACTAGCGGGCAAGAGACCCAGTACTTC
.	.	TRBV5-1	TRBJ2-5	CASSLAIQGETQYF	TGCGCCAGCAGCTTGGCCATTCAGGGAGAGACCCAGTACTTC
once	TRBD2	TRBV5-6	TRBJ2-5	CASSLVGLAGEETQYF	TGTGCCAGCAGCTTGGTGGGACTAGCGGGGGAAGAGACCCAGTACTTC
.	TRBD1	TRBV11-2	TRBJ1-1	CASSLDSDRVSLAFF	TGTGCCAGCAGCTTAGACTCGGACAGGGTAAGCTTAGCTTTCTTT
.	TRBD1	TRBV30	TRBJ2-7	CAWGRVAGGSYEQYF	TGTGCCTGGGGGAGAGTGGCAGGGGGTTCCTACGAGCAGTACTTC
.	.	TRBV11-3	TRBJ2-3	CASSLDVGDTQYF	TGTGCCAGCAGCTTAGATGTCGGAGATACGCAGTATTTT
.	.	TRBV18	TRBJ1-1	CASSPPAMNTEAFF	TGTGCCAGCTCACCACCAGCCATGAACACTGAAGCTTTCTTT
.	.	TRBV2	TRBJ1-1	CASSEGVEAFF	TGTGCCAGCAGTGAGGGGGTTGAAGCTTTCTTT
.	TRBD1	TRBV7-8	TRBJ1-4	CASSFPGTGPVF	TGTGCCAGCAGCTTTCCCGGGACAGGGCCGGTTTTT
.	.	TRBV7-2	TRBJ2-3	CASSLGSPGSIF	TGTGCCAGCAGCTTGGGCTCACCAGGCAGTATTTTT
.	.	TRBV2	TRBJ1-1	CASRVGREAFF	TGTGCCAGCAGAGTGGGAAGGGAAGCTTTCTTT
.	.	TRBV9	TRBJ2-1	CASSVRGDNEQFF	TGTGCCAGCAGCGTGCGAGGGGACAATGAGCAGTTCTTC
.	.	TRBV6-1	TRBJ2-7	CASSEVSGGRGRDEQYF	TGTGCCAGCAGTGAAGTGTCGGGGGGAAGGGGGAGGGACGAGCAGTACTTC
.	.	TRBV6-1	TRBJ1-5	CASSIPWGDQPQHF	TGTGCCAGCAGTATACCCTGGGGGGATCAGCCCCAGCATTTT
.	TRBD1	TRBV5-1	TRBJ1-6	CASSLDTGENGYSSPLHF	TGCGCCAGCAGCCTAGATACAGGGGAAAATGGTTATAGTTCACCCCTCCACTTT
once	TRBD2	TRBV27	TRBJ2-1	CASSRGTSGGTYNEQFF	TGTGCCAGCAGCCGTGGGACTAGCGGGGGGACCTACAATGAGCAGTTCTTC
once	.	TRBV21-1	TRBJ1-3	CASSKPGHDAFSGNTIYF	TGTGCCAGCAGCAAACCGGGACACGATGCATTCTCTGGAAACACCATATATTTT
once	TRBD1	TRBV5-6	TRBJ1-1	CASSWDRGALRVTEAFF	TGTGCCAGCAGCTGGGACAGGGGCGCGTTAAGGGTCACTGAAGCTTTCTTT
.	TRBD1	TRBV28	TRBJ2-1	CASSLGTGTYEQFF	TGTGCCAGCAGTTTGGGGACAGGGACGTATGAGCAGTTCTTC
.	.	TRBV5-1	TRBJ2-7	CASSLGSSYEQYF	TGCGCCAGCAGCTTGGGGTCTTCCTACGAGCAGTACTTC
.	TRBD2	TRBV6-6	TRBJ2-7	CASSSPWAGGINEQYF	TGTGCCAGCAGTTCCCCCTGGGCGGGGGGGATCAACGAGCAGTACTTC
.	.	TRBV19	TRBJ1-6	CASSYALGNSPLHF	TGTGCCAGTAGTTACGCGCTAGGTAATTCACCCCTCCACTTT
.	.	TRBV9	TRBJ2-1	CASSQDYEEGEQFF	TGTGCCAGCAGCCAAGACTATGAGGAGGGTGAGCAGTTCTTC
.	.	TRBV10-1	TRBJ1-1	CASSEPRLMNTEAFF	TGCGCCAGCAGTGAGCCCCGACTGATGAACACTGAAGCTTTCTTT
.	TRBD1	TRBV4-2	TRBJ2-3	CASSQVKTGGWVDTQYF	TGTGCCAGCAGCCAAGTTAAGACAGGGGGCTGGGTAGATACGCAGTATTTT
.	.	TRBV5-4	TRBJ2-7	CASSLLTGPTYEQYF	TGTGCCAGCAGCTTGCTTACAGGACCAACCTACGAGCAGTACTTC
.	TRBD1	TRBV4-2	TRBJ2-7	CASSHTGTGVYEQYF	TGTGCCAGCAGCCACACCGGGACAGGGGTCTACGAGCAGTACTTC